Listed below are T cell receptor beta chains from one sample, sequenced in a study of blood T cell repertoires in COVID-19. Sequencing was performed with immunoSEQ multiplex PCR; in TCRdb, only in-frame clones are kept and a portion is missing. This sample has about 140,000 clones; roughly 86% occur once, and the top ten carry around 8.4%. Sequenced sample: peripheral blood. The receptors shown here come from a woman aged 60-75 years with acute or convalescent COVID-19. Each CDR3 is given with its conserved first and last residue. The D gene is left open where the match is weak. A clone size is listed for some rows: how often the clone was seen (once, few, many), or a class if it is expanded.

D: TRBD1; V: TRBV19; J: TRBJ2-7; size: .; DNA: TGTGCCAGTAGTATAAGGAGGTTGAGGGGACAGGGGACCTACGAGCAGTACTTC; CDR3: CASSIRRLRGQGTYEQYF
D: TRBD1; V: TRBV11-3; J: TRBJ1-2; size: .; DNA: TGTGCCAGCAGCTATTACGACTTGACAGGGAACTATGGCTACACCTTC; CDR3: CASSYYDLTGNYGYTF
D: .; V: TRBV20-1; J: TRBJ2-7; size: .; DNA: TGCAGTGGGAGAAGTGGTTTCGAGCAGTACTTC; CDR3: CSGRSGFEQYF
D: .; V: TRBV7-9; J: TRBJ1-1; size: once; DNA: TGTGCCAGCAGCCCAACGGGGGGAGGTGAAGCTTTCTTT; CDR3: CASSPTGGGEAFF
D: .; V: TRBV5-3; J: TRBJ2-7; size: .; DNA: TGTGCCAGAAGTTCCGTCTCCTACGAGCAGTACTTC; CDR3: CARSSVSYEQYF
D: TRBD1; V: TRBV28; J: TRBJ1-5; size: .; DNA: TGTGCCAGCAGTTTGTCAGGGGGGTTAGGTTCCTTAGATCAGCCCCAGCATTTT; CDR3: CASSLSGGLGSLDQPQHF
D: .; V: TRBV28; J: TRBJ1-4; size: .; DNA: TGTGCCAGCAGTCTAGGATCCAACGATGAAAAACTGTTTTTT; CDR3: CASSLGSNDEKLFF
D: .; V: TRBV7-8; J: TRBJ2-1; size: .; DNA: TGTGCCAGCAGCTTAGCGGGGGGGCCGGAGCAGTTCTTC; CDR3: CASSLAGGPEQFF
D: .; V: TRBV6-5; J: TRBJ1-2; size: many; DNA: TGTGCCAGCAGTCTAGACAGCGCCTGGGGCTACACCTTC; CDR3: CASSLDSAWGYTF
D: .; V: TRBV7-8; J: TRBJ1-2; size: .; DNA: TGTGCCAGCAGCATTCGACAGGCCAACTATGGCTACACCTTC; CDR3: CASSIRQANYGYTF
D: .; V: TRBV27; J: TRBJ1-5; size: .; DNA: TGTGCCAGCAGTCTGACAGAAAATAGCAATCAGCCCCAGCATTTT; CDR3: CASSLTENSNQPQHF
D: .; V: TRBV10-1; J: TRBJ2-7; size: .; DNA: TGCGCCAGCAGTGAACAGGCTTCCTACGAGCAGTACTTC; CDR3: CASSEQASYEQYF
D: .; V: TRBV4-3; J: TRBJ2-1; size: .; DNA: TGCGCCAGCAGCCAAGATCTGCGTTCGGGGGGCACCGGCTGGGGTAGTGAGCAGTTCTTC; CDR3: CASSQDLRSGGTGWGSEQFF
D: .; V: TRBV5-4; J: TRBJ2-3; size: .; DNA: TGTGCCAGCAGCTTGGCCGGGACAGATACGCAGTATTTT; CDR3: CASSLAGTDTQYF
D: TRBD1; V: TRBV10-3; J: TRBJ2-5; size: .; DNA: TGTGCCACCGGACAGGGTAAAGAGACCCAGTACTTC; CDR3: CATGQGKETQYF
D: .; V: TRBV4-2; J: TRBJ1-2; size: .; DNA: TGTGCCAGCAGCCAAGTAACGACAGCTAACTATGGCTACACCTTC; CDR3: CASSQVTTANYGYTF
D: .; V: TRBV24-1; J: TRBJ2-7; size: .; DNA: TGTGCCACCAGTGCAGACCCGGGGTACGAGCAGTACTTC; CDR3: CATSADPGYEQYF
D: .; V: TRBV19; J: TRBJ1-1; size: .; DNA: TGTGCCAGTAGATCCCGGAGGACAGACATGAACACTGAAGCTTTCTTT; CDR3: CASRSRRTDMNTEAFF
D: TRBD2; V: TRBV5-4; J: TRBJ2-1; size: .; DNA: TGTGCCAGCAGCTTACCCCTAAAGGCGGGGGGTAACAATGAGCAGTTCTTC; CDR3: CASSLPLKAGGNNEQFF
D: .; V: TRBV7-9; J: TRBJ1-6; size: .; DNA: TGTGCCAGCAGCTTAGTCTTTCCGCAGGGAGGTTCACCCCTCCACTTT; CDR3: CASSLVFPQGGSPLHF
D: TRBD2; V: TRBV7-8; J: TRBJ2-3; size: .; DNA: TGTGCCAGCAGCTTATTGGAGACTAGCGGGGTCTACACAGATACGCAGTATTTT; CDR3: CASSLLETSGVYTDTQYF
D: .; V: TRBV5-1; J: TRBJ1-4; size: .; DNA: TGCGCCAGCAGCTTGAATGGGGGGACGGATGAAAAACTGTTTTTT; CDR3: CASSLNGGTDEKLFF
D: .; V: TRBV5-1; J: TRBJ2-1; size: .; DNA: TGCGCCAGCACCGGGAGTATTGAGCAGTTCTTC; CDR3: CASTGSIEQFF